This TCR beta chain was identified during a study of control samples from healthy donors and cancer patients. CDR1 and CDR2 from the germline V gene are MGHDK and SYGVNS. The CDR3 is made up of 15 amino acids. With 5 bases clipped from V and 4 bases from J, the junction kept 5 bases outside the gene matches. The assay was immunoSEQ multiplex PCR, and TCRdb's table has in-frame clones only and misses some. The repertoire holds about 150,000 clones, with 90% to 95% as singletons. This receptor was taken from a woman aged 35 to 49 in good health. Material: blood. V gene TRBV25-1 combines with J gene TRBJ1-5; 10 nucleotides line up with TRBD1. CDR3 DNA: TGTGCCAGCAGTCCCCGACAGGGGGCTAATCAGCCCCAGCATTTT. This codes for CASSPRQGANQPQHF.